This T cell receptor beta chain was recovered during a study of blood T cell repertoires in COVID-19. The V gene end was trimmed by 6 bases and the J gene end by 9 bases; junction bases not matched to a gene: 13. Per germline, CDR1 SEHNR and CDR2 FQNEAQ (reference sequence). This CDR3 is 15 amino acids long. Measured with immunoSEQ multiplex PCR; TCRdb has only the in-frame clones, and not every one. The table records hundreds of thousands of clones, roughly 90% of them present only once. Two negative PCRs, clearance, or symptom resolution were required of recovered Cohort 3 donors. This clone came up a few times.

This chain links TRBV7-9 with TRBJ2-2; 7 bases line up with TRBD1. This clonotype originated in a middle-aged woman who had recovered from COVID-19. The sample was PBMCs or T cells enriched from blood (not recorded which). CDR3 nucleotide sequence: TGTGCCAGCAGTCCTCGAGGACAGGCCCGCCGGGAGCTGTTTTTT. Translating gives CASSPRGQARRELFF.